This T cell receptor beta chain was retrieved from a study of shared clonotypes between healthy human individuals. Libraries were prepared by immunoSEQ multiplex PCR; TCRdb keeps only in-frame clonotypes and omits some of them. In the table there are about 2 million clones, over 85% of which are singletons. Naive CD8 populations comprised CD45RO-negative cells positively selected for CCR7, excluding terminally differentiated effector memory CD45RA+ cells. The donors were adults (healthy and HIV-negative) with no recent acute infections or vaccinations. Germline V lookup: CDR1 MNHNY, CDR2 SVGAGI (reference sequence). The CDR3 has 16 amino acids. V was trimmed by 3 bases and J by 8 bases, leaving 19 bases between them. The table lists this clone with a count of one.

The sequenced material came from naive CD8+ T cells sorted from blood. The TCR was taken from a man in his late teens or twenties in good health. The chain carries TRBV6-6 and TRBJ1-4, with a weak D call TRBD1 (5 bases). The CDR3 loop is CASSYSGGANGEKLFF. In DNA form, the CDR3 reads TGTGCCAGCAGTTATTCCGGAGGGGCTAATGGCGAAAAACTGTTTTTT.